A selection of T cell receptor beta chains follows, all from one sample in a study of control samples from healthy donors and cancer patients. Only in-frame clones appear in the TCRdb table, and some are missing; sequencing was by immunoSEQ multiplex PCR. The sample has about 77,000 clones; roughly 92% are singletons. Material: blood. The receptors here all came from a woman in her sixties or seventies in good health. CDR3s include the opening cysteine and the closing phenylalanine or tryptophan. The D gene is left open where the match is weak. Clone size is given for some rows only: seen once, a few or many times, or a class if the clone is expanded.

-	-	TRBJ2-7	TRBV28	TGTGCCAGCAGTCCCCATCGGGGAGTAACCTACGAGCAGTACTTC	CASSPHRGVTYEQYF
-	-	TRBJ2-1	TRBV12-3/TRBV12-4	TGTGCCAGCAGTTCGATCCCGTACAATGAGCAGTTCTTC	CASSSIPYNEQFF
-	-	TRBJ1-1	TRBV30	TGTGCCTGGGGCACTGAAGCTTTCTTT	CAWGTEAFF
-	-	TRBJ1-3	TRBV18	TGTGCCAGCTCACCAGCAGGGCTCAGCTCTGGAAACACCATATATTTT	CASSPAGLSSGNTIYF
-	-	TRBJ1-6	TRBV27	TGTGCCAGCAGCCGGGGCGTGGATTCACCCCTCCACTTT	CASSRGVDSPLHF
-	TRBD1	TRBJ1-5	TRBV6-5	TGTGCCAGCAGTTACCCTTCGGACAGGGATCAGCCCCAGCATTTT	CASSYPSDRDQPQHF
-	-	TRBJ1-1	TRBV28	TGTGCCAGCAGTTTATGGGGGTCCCAGGGCGCCCCTGAAGCTTTCTTT	CASSLWGSQGAPEAFF
-	-	TRBJ2-7	TRBV6-1	TGTGCCAGCAGTGAAGCCCTTACAGCAAACTACGAGCAGTACTTC	CASSEALTANYEQYF
-	-	TRBJ1-5	TRBV6-5	TGTGCCAGCAGTTTCCCACAGGGTTTTCAGCCCCAGCATTTT	CASSFPQGFQPQHF
once	-	TRBJ1-3	TRBV19	TGTGCCAGTAGCGTGGGGACTCCTACTGGAAACACCATATATTTT	CASSVGTPTGNTIYF
-	-	TRBJ1-5	TRBV15	TGTGCCACCAGCTCAGGCCCAGGGGCCTCGCCCCAGCATTTT	CATSSGPGASPQHF
-	-	TRBJ2-1	TRBV9	TGTGCCAGCAGCCCAAGTACCGGGAACCGCTACAATGAGCAGTTCTTC	CASSPSTGNRYNEQFF
few	-	TRBJ1-6	TRBV30	TGTGCCTGGAGGGCGTCCGAGGGACCCCTCCACTTT	CAWRASEGPLHF
-	-	TRBJ1-2	TRBV6-1	TGTGCCAGCAGTGAAGTTTCGAGTGGTCTTAGAGGCTATGGCTACACCTTC	CASSEVSSGLRGYGYTF
-	-	TRBJ2-7	TRBV30	TGTGCCTGGAGTAGGCAAATCTACGAGCAGTACTTC	CAWSRQIYEQYF
-	TRBD2	TRBJ2-5	TRBV5-1	TGCGCCAGCAGTTACCCAGGACTAGGAAGAGAGACCCAGTACTTC	CASSYPGLGRETQYF
once	-	TRBJ2-3	TRBV6-1	TGTGCCAGCAGTGAAATCGGCGTCAGGGGTTATAGCACAGATACGCAGTATTTT	CASSEIGVRGYSTDTQYF
-	-	TRBJ2-1	TRBV5-1	TGCGCCAGCAGCTTGGCCGCGACCAACGATGAGCAGTTCTTC	CASSLAATNDEQFF
-	-	TRBJ2-7	TRBV18	TGTGCCAGCTCACCTCAAGGAAACGAGCAGTACTTC	CASSPQGNEQYF
-	-	TRBJ2-7	TRBV7-2	TGTGCCAGCAGCTTATTGAGCGGACCTCCCTCCTACGAGCAGTACTTC	CASSLLSGPPSYEQYF
-	-	TRBJ2-1	TRBV28	TGTGCCAGCCTCGGGGTAGAGCAGTTCTTC	CASLGVEQFF
few	-	TRBJ1-4	TRBV14	TGTGCCAGCAGCCCCCGATGGGGCGGTGAAAAACTGTTTTTT	CASSPRWGGEKLFF